Below are 29 T cell receptor beta chains sequenced from a single sample in a study of post-analysis software for immune sequencing data. Included in the TCR beta cDNA libraries were unique molecular identifiers. TCRdb used MiXCR to reprocess the PCR reads, holding one entry per CDR3 protein. The sample includes 180,000 or so distinct CDR3 sequences, 29% seen only once; the top ten take approximately 3%. General observations from the study: Patients used five TRBV segments, including TRBV5-6, TRBV5-1 and TRBV20-1, more often than controls.

Their recognized antigens are unknown. Sequences were obtained from blood. The receptors were sampled from a girl between 2 and 17 years old with multiple sclerosis.

This chain connects TRBV12-3 or TRBV12-4 to TRBJ2-7; 7 nucleotides agree with TRBD2. Unmatched junction bases numbered 4, after V lost 0 bases and J lost 2 bases. The CDR3 is 15 amino acids. The CDR3 here is CASSLAGTNTYEQYF. CDR3 coding DNA: TGTGCCAGCAGTTTAGCAGGGACTAACACCTACGAGCAGTACTTC.

This chain links TRBV10-2 with TRBJ2-5; D possibly uses TRBD1 or TRBD2 (6 bases each). The length of the CDR3 is 16 residues. V was cut by 0 bases and J by 4 bases, with 15 bases left in between. Looked up from germline, CDR1 is WSHSY and CDR2 is SAAADI. The CDR3 DNA reads TGCGCCAGCAGTGAGTCGAAGGGGGGCAGGGGAGAGACCCAGTACTTC. Protein: CASSESKGGRGETQYF.

The chain carries TRBV25-1 and TRBJ1-2; unclear D gene. Germline CDR1 is MGHDK and CDR2 is SYGVNS. The length of the CDR3 is 14 residues. Trimming left V 0 bases short and J 5 bases short, with 10 bases between. This CDR3 is CASSEYGEWYGYTF. The CDR3 DNA reads as TGTGCCAGCAGTGAATATGGGGAGTGGTATGGCTACACCTTC.

In its sample, this clonotype was seen many times. The chain combines TRBV7-2 with TRBJ2-5, with D tentatively TRBD2 (5 bases). The V end lost 0 bases, the J end lost 3 bases, and 8 bases lay between the germline ends. CDR1 is SGHTA and CDR2 is FQGNSA in the germline V gene. The CDR3 loop spans 14 amino acids. For the CDR3, the DNA is TGTGCCAGCAGCTTAGCAGGGAGAAAAGAGACCCAGTACTTC. Protein: CASSLAGRKETQYF.

This clonotype showed up many times. V is TRBV30 and J is TRBJ1-2, with a tentative D call TRBD1 (5 bases). V lost 1 base and J lost 6, with 12 bases in between. CDR3 size: 13 residues. CDR1 and CDR2 (germline): GTSNPN, SVGIG (reference sequence). In DNA form, the CDR3 reads TGTGCCTGGAGTGCCGCCCGGGGCGATGGCTACACCTTC. It translates to CAWSAARGDGYTF. Filled out from reference TRBV30 and TRBJ1-2, the complete variable domain reads SQTIHQWPATLVQPVGSPLSLECTVEGTSNPNLYWYRQAAGRGLQLLFYSVGIGQISSEVPQNLSASRPQDRQFILSSKKLLLSDSGFYLCAWSAARGDGYTFGSGTRLTVV.

Regarding this clonotype: One base away lies a much larger clone, so this may be a sequencing read error. The chain carries TRBV3-1 and TRBJ2-1; TRBD2 aligns across 10 bases. The CDR3 sequence is 15 residues long. CDR1 LGHDT and CDR2 YNNKEL come from the germline V gene (reference sequence). The CDR3 loop reads CAGSRTSGISNEQFF. For the CDR3, the DNA is TGTGCCGGCAGCCGAACTAGCGGGATTTCCAATGAGCAGTTCTTC.

This clonotype appeared a few times. The chain employs TRBV5-5 and TRBJ1-5; unclear D gene. Trimming left V 0 bases short and J 4 bases short, with 11 bases between. This CDR3 is built from 15 residues. Germline loops: CDR1 SGHKS, CDR2 YYEKEE (reference sequence). The DNA for the CDR3 is TGTGCCAGCAGCTTGGCCGAGGGCCGGAATCAGCCCCAGCATTTT. Its translation: CASSLAEGRNQPQHF.

This chain connects TRBV6-2 or TRBV6-3 to TRBJ1-1; no definite D call. V lost 2 bases and J 8 bases, leaving 9 bases between the germline ends. The CDR3 has 12 amino acids. Germline V gene sequence: CDR1 MNHEY, CDR2 SVGEGT. The CDR3 loop reads CASSYPQMEAFF. In nucleotides, the CDR3 is TGTGCCAGCAGTTACCCACAGATGGAAGCTTTCTTT.

Notes on this clonotype: A much larger clone differs from this one at a single base, so this may be a read error. The CDR3 spells CASSPPSTYADTQYF. For the CDR3, the DNA is TGTGCCAGCAGCCCTCCCTCGACTTACGCAGATACGCAGTATTTT. The gene calls are TRBV11-2 and TRBJ2-3; D is uncertain. The CDR3 runs 15 residues. The V end was cut by 5 bases, the J end by 4 bases, with 16 bases between. The V gene's germline CDR1 is SGHAT and CDR2 FQNNGV.

This clonotype occurred many times. The chain is built from TRBV6-5 and TRBJ1-1, with 7 bases matching TRBD1. Germline V gives CDR1 MNHEY, CDR2 SVGAGI. The trim removed 5 bases at V and 0 bases at J, leaving 6 bases unmatched. This CDR3 is 15 amino acids long. CDR3 amino acids: CASSPDRVLNTEAFF. CDR3 DNA: TGTGCCAGCAGTCCCGACAGGGTGCTGAACACTGAAGCTTTCTTT.

There are a few counts of this clonotype. The chain employs TRBV20-1 and TRBJ1-3; D gene uncertain. Germline assignment: CDR1 DFQATT and CDR2 SNEGSKA (reference sequence). V dropped 0 bases and J dropped 0 bases, with 3 bases sitting between them. The CDR3 length is 13 residues. Written as DNA, the CDR3 is TGCAGTGCTAGAGACCCCTCTGGAAACACCATATATTTT. It yields the protein CSARDPSGNTIYF.

The genes are TRBV6-2 or TRBV6-3 and TRBJ1-5; D unclear. The ends were cut back, 2 bases at V and 3 bases at J, with 11 bases in the middle. Germline CDR1 is MNHEY and CDR2 is SVGEGT. The CDR3 has 15 amino acids. CDR3 DNA: TGTGCCAGCAGTTACCGCTCTACCCACAATCAGCCCCAGCATTTT. Translating it yields CASSYRSTHNQPQHF.

The genes are TRBV6-1 and TRBJ2-2; D remains unclear. In germline, CDR1 is MNHNS, CDR2 SASEGT. CDR3 length: 13 residues. The CDR3 region has the DNA TGTGTCTCCCATGGGATTGGCACCGGGGAGCTGTTTTTT. This gives the protein CVSHGIGTGELFF.

CDR3: CASSVTGSIFETQYF. CDR3 in DNA: TGTGCCAGCAGCGTCACAGGTAGTATCTTCGAGACCCAGTACTTC. This rearrangement joins TRBV25-1 to TRBJ2-5; D possibly corresponds to TRBD1 (5 bases). With 6 bases removed from V and 5 bases from J, the gap between germline ends came to 19 bases. The CDR3 sequence is 15 residues long. Germline-derived CDR1 and CDR2 are MGHDK and SYGVNS.

This chain uses TRBV20-1 with TRBJ2-1, with 12 bases that match TRBD2. Germline CDR1 and CDR2: DFQATT and SNEGSKA (reference sequence). The junction had 7 bases not matched to a gene; V was cut back by 4 bases and J by 6 bases. The length of the CDR3 is 15 residues. For the CDR3, the DNA is TGCAGTGCTAAAGGACTAGCGGGATTCAGCAATGAGCAGTTCTTC. This codes for CSAKGLAGFSNEQFF.

The CDR3 is CASTYNPDGGWDEQYF. The CDR3 coding sequence is TGTGCCAGCACCTACAACCCGGACGGGGGGTGGGACGAGCAGTACTTC. V gene TRBV6-6 combines with J gene TRBJ2-7; the match to TRBD2 covers 7 bases. Germline V gene sequence: CDR1 MNHNY, CDR2 SVGAGI (reference sequence). The CDR3 loop spans 16 amino acids. The J segment lost 5 bases and the V segment lost 7 bases, leaving 17 bases of the junction unmatched.

DNA of the CDR3: TGTGCCAGCAGTGAAGGGGCAGCCCAGAACACTGAAGCTTTCTTT. Its translation: CASSEGAAQNTEAFF. V gene TRBV6-1 combines with J gene TRBJ1-1; D gene ambiguous. V lost 1 base to trimming and J lost 1 base, with 10 bases between them. Per the germline V gene, CDR1 is MNHNS and CDR2 is SASEGT. This CDR3 has 15 amino acids.

This clonotype was seen a single time. The rearrangement joins TRBV5-1 to TRBJ2-1; D may be TRBD1 or TRBD2 (8 bases each). Germline V lookup: CDR1 SGHRS, CDR2 YFSETQ. The CDR3 runs 17 residues. Trimming stripped 4 bases from V and 4 bases from J, with 21 bases between. The DNA for the CDR3 is TGCGCCAGCAGCCGGGACAGGAGGCCTAGCGGGTACAATGAGCAGTTCTTC. This translates into CASSRDRRPSGYNEQFF.

At least ten counts were recorded for this clonotype. The chain couples TRBV20-1 to TRBJ2-5; no reliable D call. The CDR3 runs 14 residues. From germline, CDR1 is DFQATT and CDR2 SNEGSKA (reference sequence). V lost 1 base, J lost 0 bases, and 9 bases lay in between. CDR3 nucleotides: TGCAGTGCTAGAGGAGGAGAACACCAAGAGACCCAGTACTTC. The encoded protein is CSARGGEHQETQYF.

In regard to this clonotype: A clone one base away is much larger, so this may be a read error. This chain links TRBV29-1 with TRBJ2-1; weak D call: TRBD1 (6 bases). The DNA end lines up better with TRBJ2-7; the J call may be wrong. The CDR3 is made up of 14 amino acids. The germline CDR1 and CDR2 sequences are SQVTM and ANQGSEA. CDR3 sequence (DNA): TGCAGCGTTAACAGGGAGCTCTCCTACAATGAGCAGTACTTC. As protein: CSVNRELSYNEQYF.

The CDR3 sequence: CASSLGGPSEQFF. CDR3 nucleotides: TGCGCCAGCAGCTTGGGGGGCCCGTCTGAGCAGTTCTTC. The chain links TRBV5-1 to TRBJ2-1; perhaps TRBD1 as D (5 bases). This CDR3 is built from 13 residues. Germline CDR1 reads SGHRS; CDR2 reads YFSETQ. Between the trimmed V and J ends, which lost 0 bases and 9 bases, there was a span of 10 bases.

This clonotype was counted between two and nine times. The chain is built from TRBV28 and TRBJ2-1, with a weak D call TRBD1 (6 bases). The CDR3 contains 14 residues. Germline CDR1 is MDHEN and CDR2 is SYDVKM. This CDR3 reads CGIGGRRSYNEQFF. The CDR3 nucleotides read TGTGGGATAGGGGGACGGAGGTCCTACAATGAGCAGTTCTTC.

This clonotype was found many times. The chain combines TRBV4-1 with TRBJ2-7, with D tentatively TRBD2 (6 bases). Trimming cost V 3 bases and J 2 bases, with 14 bases left between them. CDR1 MGHRA and CDR2 YSYEKL come from the germline V gene. The CDR3 sequence is 15 residues long. The CDR3 DNA sequence: TGCGCCAGCAGCCAGCCAGGGACTGTCACCTACGAGCAGTACTTC. This sequence encodes CASSQPGTVTYEQYF.

In this sample, this clonotype turned up many times. V and J are TRBV7-9 and TRBJ2-1, with 7 bases fitting TRBD2. The CDR3 sequence is 15 residues long. Trimming removed 5 bases from V and 4 bases from J; junction bases left unmatched: 8. Germline CDR1 and CDR2: SEHNR and FQNEAQ (reference sequence). The CDR3 region is CASSLSGTTYNEQFF. CDR3 in DNA: TGTGCCAGCAGCCTATCCGGGACTACTTACAATGAGCAGTTCTTC.

V is TRBV21-1 and J is TRBJ2-4; the table assigns TRBD2, which was not confirmed against the DNA. The tail of the sequence fits TRBJ2-7 better, so the J call may be wrong. TRBV21-1 is labeled a pseudogene. The CDR3 runs to 14 residues. CDR3 sequence: CASSKEGRHYEQYF. The CDR3 nucleotides read TGTGCCAGCAGCAAAGAGGGACGGCACTACGAGCAGTACTTC.

This clonotype appeared a single time. The junction departs from germline at one end; a sequencing error may be responsible. V and J are TRBV7-2 and TRBJ2-1, with D possibly being TRBD1 (5 bases). There are 14 residues in the CDR3. From germline, CDR1 is SGHTA and CDR2 FQGNSA. This CDR3 reads CASSLRDLDNELFF. CDR3 sequence (DNA): TGTGCCAGCAGCTTAAGAGACCTGGACAATGAGCTGTTCTTC.

This clonotype was seen more than once but under ten times. The genes are TRBV12-3 or TRBV12-4 and TRBJ1-6; D call uncertain. Trimming removed 3 bases from V and 5 bases from J, with 14 bases in between. The CDR3 consists of 16 residues. CDR3 DNA sequence: TGTGCCAGCAGTTTTTCCCCCCCACCAAATAATTCACCCCTCCACTTT. It translates to CASSFSPPPNNSPLHF.

In its sample, this clonotype was seen many times. The gene calls are TRBV29-1 and TRBJ2-3; 8 bases are a match to TRBD1. Germline assignment: CDR1 SQVTM and CDR2 ANQGSEA. The CDR3 covers 14 residues. V lost 3 bases and J lost 4; bases outside the gene matches: 6. The CDR3 DNA reads TGCAGCGTTGATGGGACAGGCGGGGCAGATACGCAGTATTTT. It encodes CSVDGTGGADTQYF.

This clonotype has at least ten counts. V and J are TRBV5-1 and TRBJ2-1; perhaps TRBD2 as D (6 bases). CDR3 length: 13 amino acids. Trimming took off 5 bases at V and 10 bases at J, with 16 bases between the two ends. From germline, CDR1 is SGHRS and CDR2 YFSETQ. DNA of the CDR3: TGCGCCAGCAGAACACAAACGGGGGACGAGCAGTTCTTC. Its protein is CASRTQTGDEQFF.